This T cell receptor beta chain was sequenced in a study of T cells in Graves' hyperthyroidism and ophthalmopathy. On the study more broadly: Sampling of peripheral blood happened at initial diagnosis, prior to any treatment.

There are many counts of this clonotype. No antigen is known for it. Patients with uncontrolled infections, other autoimmune diseases, pregnancy or lactation were excluded. The PBMCs had their origin in 10 ml of fresh peripheral blood. Deletions cut 0 bases from V and 1 base from J, with 16 bases between. Germline CDR1 reads SEHNR; CDR2 reads FQNEAQ (reference sequence). The CDR3 has 18 amino acids. The TCR beta CDR3 regions underwent amplification using RNA transcripts as the source. First-round RT-PCR targeting the TCR CDR3 was performed with the HTBI primer set. TCRdb fed the multiplex PCR reads into MiXCR, producing one record per CDR3 protein. The repertoire includes some 350,000 distinct CDR3 sequences, roughly 15% of them detected once, and roughly a fifth sits in the top ten. General study results and limits: Peripheral blood also featured most of the thyroid clonotypes expanded above 0.001.

The rearrangement uses TRBV7-9 and TRBJ2-1; D is unclear. Material for sequencing was blood. The source is a woman aged 55-69 years with Graves' ophthalmopathy. The CDR3 DNA sequence: TGTGCCAGCAGCTTAGCGCTCGGCGGCCAGAGGTCCTACAATGAGCAGTTCTTC. Encoded protein: CASSLALGGQRSYNEQFF.